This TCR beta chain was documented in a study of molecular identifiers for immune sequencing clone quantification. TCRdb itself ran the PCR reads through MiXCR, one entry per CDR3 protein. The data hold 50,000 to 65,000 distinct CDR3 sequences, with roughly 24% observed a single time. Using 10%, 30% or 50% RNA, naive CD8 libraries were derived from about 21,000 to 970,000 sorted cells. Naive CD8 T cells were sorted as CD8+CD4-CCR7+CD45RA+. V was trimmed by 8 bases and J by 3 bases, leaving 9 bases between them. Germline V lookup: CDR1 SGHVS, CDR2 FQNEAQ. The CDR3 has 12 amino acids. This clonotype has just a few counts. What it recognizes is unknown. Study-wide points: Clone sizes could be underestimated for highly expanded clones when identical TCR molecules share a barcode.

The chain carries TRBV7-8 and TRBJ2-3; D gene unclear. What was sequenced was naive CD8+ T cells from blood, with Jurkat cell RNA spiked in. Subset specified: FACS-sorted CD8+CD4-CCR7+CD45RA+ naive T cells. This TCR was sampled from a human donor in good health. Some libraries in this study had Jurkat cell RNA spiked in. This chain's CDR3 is CASVPITDTQYF. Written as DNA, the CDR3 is TGTGCCAGCGTCCCTATTACAGATACGCAGTATTTT.